A selection of T cell receptor beta chains follows, all from one sample in a study of neurological immune-mediated disorders. TCRdb reanalysed the 5' RACE reads using MiXCR and keeps one entry per CDR3 protein. The table lists tens of thousands of distinct CDR3 sequences, roughly 3.3% of them singletons. The sequenced sample consisted of PBMCs. Receptor source: a woman in her forties or fifties with multiple sclerosis. Each CDR3 is given with its conserved first and last residue. The D gene is left open where the match is weak. Only some rows state a clone size, as once, few, many or a class for expanded clones.

>.|TRBV10-3|many|TRBJ1-4
CASWGEGEKLFF
TGTGCCTCCTGGGGAGAAGGTGAAAAACTGTTTTTT
>.|TRBV10-1|many|TRBJ2-7
CASSRTLTAYEQYF
TGCGCCAGCTCCCGGACATTAACCGCCTACGAGCAGTACTTC
>TRBD2|TRBV5-1|many|TRBJ2-3
CASSLPSGGMEDTQYF
TGCGCCAGCAGCTTGCCTAGCGGGGGGATGGAAGATACGCAGTATTTT
>.|TRBV7-9|many|TRBJ1-1
CASSLDSNTEAFF
TGTGCCAGCAGCCTTGACTCGAACACTGAAGCTTTCTTT
>.|TRBV19|many|TRBJ2-2
CASSRTANTGELFF
TGTGCCAGCAGCCGGACAGCTAACACCGGGGAGCTGTTTTTT
>TRBD1|TRBV12-3/TRBV12-4|many|TRBJ1-5
CASRTTGNQPQHF
TGTGCCAGCAGAACGACAGGGAATCAGCCCCAGCATTTT
>.|TRBV20-1|many|TRBJ2-2
CSAKITGTGELFF
TGCAGTGCTAAGATCACGGGGACCGGGGAGCTGTTTTTT
>TRBD2|TRBV20-1|many|TRBJ2-7
CSAPGTSGGTYEQYF
TGCAGTGCTCCCGGGACTAGCGGGGGAACCTACGAGCAGTACTTC
>.|TRBV11-2|many|TRBJ2-7
CASSLDFSAAHEQYF
TGTGCCAGCAGCTTAGATTTTTCGGCTGCTCACGAGCAGTACTTC
>.|TRBV21-1|many|TRBJ2-1
CASSKETDRDGGVGKYNEQFF
TGTGCCAGCAGCAAAGAGACGGACAGGGACGGTGGGGTGGGGAAATACAATGAGCAGTTCTTC
>.|TRBV4-3|many|TRBJ2-4
CASSQEVRAKNIQYF
TGCGCCAGCAGCCAAGAAGTCAGAGCCAAAAACATTCAGTACTTC
>.|TRBV7-2|.|TRBJ2-5
CASSLINQENQYF
TGTGCCAGCAGCTTAATCAACCAAGAGAACCAGTACTTC
>.|TRBV3-1|many|TRBJ2-2
CASSPTFRRGAGELFF
TGTGCCAGCAGCCCAACATTTCGGAGAGGCGCCGGGGAGCTGTTTTTT
>.|TRBV29-1|many|TRBJ1-2
CSVEEDLGYTF
TGCAGCGTTGAAGAGGACTTAGGCTACACCTTC
>TRBD2|TRBV7-2|many|TRBJ2-2
CASSLTGGGTGELFF
TGTGCCAGCAGCTTAACGGGGGGAGGCACCGGGGAGCTGTTTTTT
>TRBD1|TRBV5-1|many|TRBJ2-5
CASSKHQGARQETQYF
TGCGCCAGCAGCAAACATCAGGGGGCGCGGCAAGAGACCCAGTACTTC
>.|TRBV6-1|.|TRBJ2-7
CASSPTNYEQYF
TGTGCCAGCAGTCCTACTAACTACGAGCAGTACTTC
>TRBD1|TRBV10-3|many|TRBJ1-6
CATGSEGAWNSPLHF
TGTGCCACGGGGAGCGAGGGGGCTTGGAATTCACCCCTCCACTTT
>.|TRBV4-1|many|TRBJ2-2
CASSQGQGDTGELFF
TGCGCCAGCAGCCAAGGCCAGGGAGACACCGGGGAGCTGTTTTTT
>.|TRBV5-1|many|TRBJ2-7
CASSDYSLATYEQYF
TGCGCCAGCAGCGACTACTCTCTCGCTACCTACGAGCAGTACTTC
>TRBD1|TRBV4-1|.|TRBJ2-7
CASSLDRGRTGQYF
TGCGCCAGCAGCTTGGACAGGGGGCGGACTGGGCAGTACTTC
>.|TRBV7-9|many|TRBJ2-3
CASSSDWKEQYF
TGTGCCAGCAGCTCGGACTGGAAGGAGCAGTATTTT
>TRBD2|TRBV11-3|.|TRBJ2-3
CSSSFGTTGGGDTQYF
TGTTCCAGCAGCTTTGGGACTACCGGGGGAGGAGATACGCAGTATTTT
>.|TRBV7-2|many|TRBJ1-1
CASSSGRGNTEAFF
TGTGCCAGCAGCTCGGGAAGGGGGAACACTGAAGCTTTCTTT
>.|TRBV11-2|many|TRBJ2-7
CASSFSTVLDSEQYF
TGTGCCAGCAGCTTTTCTACAGTATTAGACTCCGAGCAGTACTTC
>TRBD1|TRBV12-3/TRBV12-4|many|TRBJ2-7
CASSPDRGNYEQYF
TGTGCCAGCAGTCCTGACAGGGGGAACTACGAGCAGTACTTC
>.|TRBV12-3/TRBV12-4|many|TRBJ1-1
CASGGLGNTEAFF
TGTGCCAGCGGCGGGCTGGGGAACACTGAAGCTTTCTTT
>TRBD1|TRBV5-1|many|TRBJ2-3
CASSFLTTGDGTDTQYF
TGCGCCAGCAGCTTTCTGACGACAGGGGACGGTACAGATACGCAGTATTTT
>.|TRBV10-3|many|TRBJ2-3
CAISRRGPELDTQYF
TGTGCCATCAGTCGGCGGGGTCCCGAATTAGATACGCAGTATTTT
>.|TRBV20-1|.|TRBJ2-1
CSAREGPNEQFF
TGCAGTGCTAGAGAAGGTCCCAATGAGCAGTTCTTC
>TRBD2|TRBV6-5|many|TRBJ2-1
CASSSWTSYNEQFF
TGTGCCAGCAGTTCGTGGACTAGTTACAATGAGCAGTTCTTC
>TRBD2|TRBV20-1|many|TRBJ2-7
CSARGGTNHYEQYF
TGCAGTGCTAGAGGAGGGACTAACCACTACGAGCAGTACTTC
>.|TRBV6-5|many|TRBJ2-5
CASSYSLTAGSETQYF
TGTGCCAGCAGTTACTCATTGACGGCAGGGAGCGAGACCCAGTACTTC
>TRBD2|TRBV11-3|many|TRBJ2-3
CASSLYLAGAPGDTQYF
TGTGCCAGCAGCTTATATCTAGCGGGGGCCCCAGGAGATACGCAGTATTTT
>.|TRBV10-3|many|TRBJ2-7
CAISDGGVSYEQYF
TGTGCCATCAGTGACGGGGGCGTCTCCTACGAGCAGTACTTC
>TRBD1|TRBV5-1|many|TRBJ2-1
CASSFVTGPFNEQFF
TGCGCCAGCAGCTTCGTGACAGGGCCCTTCAATGAGCAGTTCTTC
>TRBD2|TRBV27|many|TRBJ2-5
CASSFPQSGGEETQYF
TGTGCCAGCAGTTTCCCCCAGAGCGGGGGGGAAGAGACCCAGTACTTC
>TRBD1|TRBV20-1|many|TRBJ1-2
CSAGSTGQPGYTF
TGCAGTGCCGGCTCGACAGGGCAGCCTGGCTACACCTTC
>.|TRBV20-1|many|TRBJ1-6
CSARDGRTPLHF
TGCAGTGCTAGAGATGGCAGAACGCCCCTCCACTTT
>TRBD1|TRBV7-2|many|TRBJ1-4
CASSSQGHNEKLFF
TGTGCCAGCAGCTCACAGGGGCATAATGAAAAACTGTTTTTT
>.|TRBV20-1|.|TRBJ2-1
CSARDSYYNEQFF
TGCAGTGCTAGAGATTCTTACTACAATGAGCAGTTCTTC
>TRBD2|TRBV29-1|many|TRBJ2-3
CSVPGLAGARDTQYF
TGCAGCGTTCCCGGACTAGCGGGGGCCAGGGATACGCAGTATTTT
>TRBD2|TRBV20-1|many|TRBJ2-3
CSASPGTSGGQDTQYF
TGCAGTGCTAGTCCAGGGACTAGCGGGGGCCAGGATACGCAGTATTTT
>.|TRBV12-3/TRBV12-4|many|TRBJ1-1
CASSSTATEAFF
TGTGCCAGCAGCTCGACAGCCACTGAAGCTTTCTTT
>.|TRBV7-9|few|TRBJ2-7
CASSPASYQGAYEQYF
TGTGCCAGCAGCCCCGCGTCCTACCAGGGTGCCTACGAGCAGTACTTC
>.|TRBV11-1|many|TRBJ2-5
CASSLAQPAGTQYF
TGTGCCAGCAGCTTAGCGCAGCCTGCGGGTACCCAGTACTTC
>.|TRBV25-1|many|TRBJ2-7
CASSRDLGYEQYF
TGTGCCAGCAGCCGGGACCTCGGCTACGAGCAGTACTTC
>.|TRBV14|many|TRBJ1-4
CASSPRQGQGEKLFF
TGTGCCAGCAGCCCCAGGCAGGGTCAGGGTGAAAAACTGTTTTTT
>.|TRBV10-3|many|TRBJ1-6
CAIMQGTLRNSPLHF
TGTGCCATCATGCAGGGAACTCTACGCAATTCACCCCTCCACTTT
>.|TRBV7-9|many|TRBJ2-2
CASSLPDKSTGELFF
TGTGCCAGCAGCTTACCGGACAAGAGCACCGGGGAGCTGTTTTTT
>TRBD1|TRBV29-1|many|TRBJ1-2
CSVATGTGSGYTF
TGCAGCGTAGCTACTGGGACAGGGAGTGGCTACACCTTC
>.|TRBV5-1|many|TRBJ1-6
CATSTDGVLNSPLHF
TGCGCCACCTCGACCGACGGGGTCCTTAATTCACCCCTCCACTTT
>.|TRBV5-1|many|TRBJ2-5
CASSLDRGGETQYF
TGCGCCAGCAGCTTGGATCGAGGGGGAGAGACCCAGTACTTC
>TRBD2|TRBV2|.|TRBJ2-1
CASSDLGLAGSSSYNEQFF
TGTGCCAGCAGTGACTTGGGACTAGCGGGTTCGAGCTCCTACAATGAGCAGTTCTTC
>.|TRBV7-9|many|TRBJ1-6
CASSFGPNSPLHF
TGTGCCAGCAGCTTCGGGCCTAATTCACCCCTCCACTTT